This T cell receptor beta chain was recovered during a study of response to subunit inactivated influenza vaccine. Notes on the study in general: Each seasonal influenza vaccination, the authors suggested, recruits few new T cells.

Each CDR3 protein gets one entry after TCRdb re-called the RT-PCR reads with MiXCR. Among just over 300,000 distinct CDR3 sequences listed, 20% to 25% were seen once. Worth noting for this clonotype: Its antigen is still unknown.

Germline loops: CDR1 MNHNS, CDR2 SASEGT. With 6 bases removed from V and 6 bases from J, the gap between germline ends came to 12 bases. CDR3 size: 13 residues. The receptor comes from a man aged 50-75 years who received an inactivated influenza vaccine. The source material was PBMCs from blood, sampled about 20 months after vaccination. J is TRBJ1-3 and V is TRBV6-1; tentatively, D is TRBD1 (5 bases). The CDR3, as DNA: TGTGCCAGCAGCTTGACAGAACTAAACACCATATATTTT. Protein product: CASSLTELNTIYF.